This T cell receptor beta chain was profiled in a study of T cells in Graves' hyperthyroidism and ophthalmopathy (dated by TCRdb to between 2018 and 2021). For the wider study: Peripheral blood was collected at initial diagnosis, before any treatment. Thyroid tissue and blood T-cell repertoires from six Graves' hyperthyroidism patients were also compared in the study. Whether ophthalmopathy could be predicted prospectively was tested in an independent validation cohort made up of 18 to 20 hyperthyroidism patients plus 17 patients who later progressed to ophthalmopathy. After blood sampling, hyperthyroidism patients were treated with methimazole at a starting dose of 30 mg daily, and ophthalmopathy patients were treated with high-dose intravenous methylprednisolone. TCR Vbeta CDR3 sequencing of 130 to 150 peripheral blood samples (around 45 ophthalmopathy, under 80 hyperthyroidism and 17 progressor patients) is reported in the paper. To identify TCR V-J signatures that set the groups apart, the researchers used a discovery cohort of about a hundred patients, made up of 40 to 45 with Graves' ophthalmopathy and 55 to 65 with stable Graves' hyperthyroidism. The approximately 90 discovery patients were divided at random into training and test sets in a 7:3 ratio. Findings and caveats that apply to the study as a whole: In cross-validation, a model built on a 13 V-J signature told ophthalmopathy apart from stable hyperthyroidism with 85% to 90% sensitivity and about 81% specificity, and in testing the same model reached 80%/75%. No statistical method was used to set the sample size in advance, and investigators knew the group allocation. Blood samples also contained most of the expanded thyroid clonotypes (frequency above 0.001), which suggests that blood repertoires may reflect thyroid immune responses. During validation, the model predicted progression to ophthalmopathy a median of about 6.5 months ahead of onset, with approximately 70% sensitivity and roughly 75% specificity.

Inclusive of the bounding cysteine and phenylalanine, the CDR3 is 15 residues long. The only DNA kept is the CDR3, 45 bases in frame from the first base. From a lookup of the germline V gene, CDR1 and CDR2 are SGHRS and YFSETQ. The junction carries 19 bases between V and J, which are trimmed by 4 bases and 8 bases respectively. The TCR beta CDR3 regions were amplified from the RNA transcripts. For the first round of RT-PCR on the TCR CDR3, the HTBI primer set was used together with the Qiagen OneStep RT-PCR kit. Libraries were constructed in a second round of multiplex PCR, after which size selection and purification were carried out. Sequencing of the libraries was done on an Illumina HiSeq2000 using paired-end 100 bp reads. In the authors' own workflow: SOAPnuke was used to process the raw data, removing reads that contained adapters or uncalled bases, had a mean Phred below 15, or lacked an exact match to the constant primer or identifier. High-quality paired reads were merged using COPE v1.2.5, and each unique nucleotide sequence was defined as a clonotype. MiTCR v1.1 was used to align clonotypes to the IMGT TRBV, TRBD and TRBJ reference segments. The analysis included only V-J combinations with a frequency above 0.0001, which together covered 99% to 99.2% of the repertoires. The TCS score was defined as the ratio of F50 (clonal expansion) to E x V (chaos), calculated using BLOSUM62-based TCRdist between CDR3 peptides within each V-J. Welch's t-statistics and random forest reduced 500 to 650 V-J features to 13, which were used in a naive Bayes classifier (R e1071). The public reads were run again by TCRdb, first through fastp at Q25 and then through MiXCR, and only productive beta chains were kept. Each entry merges the rows of one CDR3 protein and shows their most common DNA and genes. The V and J calls and clone size are TCRdb's, not the authors'. The sample table holds about 640,000 distinct CDR3 sequences, of which 20% were seen once. The ten largest make up about 34% of the sample.

This clonotype has ten or more counts. Its antigen is unknown. No base-level quality is on record; no much larger clone is a single base apart. Moderately to severely active disease, a Clinical Activity Score of at least 3, a NOSPECS grade of at least 4, and a duration under 3 months were present in ophthalmopathy patients. Any patient with an uncontrolled infection, another autoimmune disease, pregnancy or lactation was excluded. Clinical symptoms, serum thyroxine and TRAb, thyroid ultrasound, and orbital computed tomography formed the basis for the diagnoses. Ficoll-Paque density gradient centrifugation was used to isolate PBMCs from approximately 11 ml of fresh peripheral blood. Total RNA was extracted with Trizol reagent, and quality was checked on an Agilent 2100 Bioanalyzer.

The chain employs TRBV5-1 and TRBJ2-1, with TRBD2 perhaps the D gene, on 6 matching bases. This receptor was obtained from a man between 25 and 39 years old with Graves' ophthalmopathy. Sequencing was performed on blood. The CDR3: CASSAGTFQADEQFF. The nucleotide sequence is TGCGCCAGCAGCGCCGGGACTTTCCAGGCAGATGAGCAGTTCTTC.